A selection of T cell receptor beta chains follows, all from one sample in a study of blood T cell repertoires in COVID-19. Some clones are missing from TCRdb's copy, which holds only in-frame ones; the method was immunoSEQ multiplex PCR. The sample has about 15,000 clones; around 88% are singletons. Source material: peripheral blood. All receptors come from a human donor in a cohort sampled during active COVID-19. Both conserved end residues are part of each CDR3. A D gene is named only where the DNA matches it firmly. Size is stated for part of the rows, as once, few or many counts, or as a class when the clone is expanded.

clone size	V gene	D gene	J gene	CDR3 DNA	CDR3 protein
.	TRBV9	.	TRBJ1-3	TGTGCCAGCAGCCCTCGTTGGGCCTCTGGAAACACCATATATTTT	CASSPRWASGNTIYF
few	TRBV7-3	.	TRBJ2-3	TGTGCCAGCAGCTTAGATGGAAGAGGGGATACGCAGTATTTT	CASSLDGRGDTQYF
.	TRBV3-1/TRBV3-2	TRBD2	TRBJ2-3	TGTGCCAGCAGCCGTAGCGGGAGAGGAGGCACAGATACGCAGTATTTT	CASSRSGRGGTDTQYF
.	TRBV5-1	TRBD1	TRBJ2-5	TGCGCCAGCAGCTTGGGGGGGACAGGGCAGGTGGAGACCCAGTACTTC	CASSLGGTGQVETQYF
.	TRBV29-1	.	TRBJ2-3	TGCAGCTTGCTAGGGCTAGCGGATACGCAGTATTTT	CSLLGLADTQYF
.	TRBV30	.	TRBJ1-2	TGTGCCTGGAGTCGTGTACAGAACTATGGCTACACCTTC	CAWSRVQNYGYTF
.	TRBV18	TRBD1	TRBJ2-3	TGTGCCAGCTCAGCCGGGACAGGGAGCACAGATACGCAGTATTTT	CASSAGTGSTDTQYF
.	TRBV30	.	TRBJ1-4	TGTGCCTGGAGTCGAGGGGGGGATAATGAAAAACTGTTTTTT	CAWSRGGDNEKLFF
.	TRBV9	.	TRBJ2-3	TGTGCCAGCAGCCGAAGGACTCGAGAAAGCACAGATACGCAGTATTTT	CASSRRTRESTDTQYF
.	TRBV10-3	TRBD1	TRBJ2-4	TGTGCCATCAGTGAGTCGGACAGGGGACACATTCAGTACTTC	CAISESDRGHIQYF
.	TRBV5-4	TRBD1	TRBJ2-5	TGTGCCAGCAGCAGGGACAGGGGAGAGACCCAGTACTTC	CASSRDRGETQYF
.	TRBV5-8	.	TRBJ2-7	TGTGCCAGCAGCTTCCGGGCGGGATTTCCCGGGGAGTACTTC	CASSFRAGFPGEYF
.	TRBV3-1/TRBV3-2	TRBD2	TRBJ2-1	TGTGCCAGCAGCCCGAGCGGGGGTCCCTACAATGAGCAGTTCTTC	CASSPSGGPYNEQFF
.	TRBV28	TRBD1	TRBJ2-7	TGTGCCAGCAGTCTTTCTGAGACAGGGCATTGGGAGCAGTACTTC	CASSLSETGHWEQYF
.	TRBV6-1	.	TRBJ1-6	TGTGCCAGCAGTGAAATGGCTGGGGGACAATCACCCCTCCACTTT	CASSEMAGGQSPLHF
.	TRBV11-3	TRBD1	TRBJ2-7	TGTGCCAGCAGCTCAAACCGGGACAGGGTCGACGAGCAGTACTTC	CASSSNRDRVDEQYF
.	TRBV5-1	.	TRBJ2-7	TGCGCCAGCAGCTTCACAGGACGTTCCTACGAGCAGTACTTC	CASSFTGRSYEQYF
.	TRBV7-9	TRBD1	TRBJ1-4	TGTGCCAGCAGCTCGACAGGGACGAATGAAAAACTGTTTTTT	CASSSTGTNEKLFF
.	TRBV2	TRBD2	TRBJ2-7	TGTGCCAGCGCGACTAGCGGGAGGTACGAGCAGTACTTC	CASATSGRYEQYF
.	TRBV27	.	TRBJ2-5	TGTGCCAGCAGGAGCTCCGGAGCGGGAGAGACCCAGTACTTC	CASRSSGAGETQYF
.	TRBV4-1	.	TRBJ2-7	TGCGCCAGCAGCCAAGATTGGGGCGGAAACACCTACGAGCAGTACTTC	CASSQDWGGNTYEQYF
.	TRBV5-5	TRBD1	TRBJ1-4	TGTGCCAGCAGCTTCAACCAAGACGGACAGGGTAAACTGTTTTTT	CASSFNQDGQGKLFF
medium-sized	TRBV5-6	.	TRBJ1-6	TGTGCCAGCAGCTTTGACAGTAATTCACCCCTCCACTTT	CASSFDSNSPLHF
.	TRBV11-3	.	TRBJ1-1	TGTGCCAGCAGCGCCAGGACAGCAGACACTGAAGCTTTCTTT	CASSARTADTEAFF
once	TRBV10-1	TRBD2	TRBJ2-3	TGCGCCAGCACCCCGGGGGGGGCCCGCACGGGTACGCAGTATTTT	CASTPGGARTGTQYF
.	TRBV5-4	.	TRBJ2-1	TGTGCCAGCAGCGAGGGACTTTACAATGAGCAGTTCTTC	CASSEGLYNEQFF
.	TRBV7-2	.	TRBJ2-7	TGTGCCAGCAGCTTGCACCCACCGCCTCCGGTGCCGGGCTCCTACGAGCAGTACTTC	CASSLHPPPPVPGSYEQYF
once	TRBV12-3/TRBV12-4	TRBD2	TRBJ2-1	TGTGCCAGCAGGGGGACTAGCGGGAGCGCGCAGTTCTTC	CASRGTSGSAQFF
.	TRBV5-6	.	TRBJ1-6	TGTGCCAGCAGCTTTGACCGCAGCGAGAGCTCACCCCTCCACTTT	CASSFDRSESSPLHF
.	TRBV13	TRBD1	TRBJ1-3	TGTGCCAGCAGCAGAACCACAGGGGCAGGAAACACCATATATTTT	CASSRTTGAGNTIYF
.	TRBV3-1/TRBV3-2	.	TRBJ1-5	TGTGCCAGCAGCCAAAATATACAGGACAATCAGCCCCAGCATTTT	CASSQNIQDNQPQHF
.	TRBV6-5	.	TRBJ1-5	TGTGCCAGCAAGCTGCCCGACAATCAGCCCCAGCATTTT	CASKLPDNQPQHF
.	TRBV2	TRBD1	TRBJ1-6	TGTGCCAGCTCGAGACAGGGAACAAATTCACCCCTCCACTTT	CASSRQGTNSPLHF
.	TRBV14	.	TRBJ2-2	TGTGCCAGCAGCCGTCGACAGAGCGGGGAGCTGTTTTTT	CASSRRQSGELFF
.	TRBV6-6	.	TRBJ2-2	TGTGCCAGCTTCGGAGGGAGAAACACCGGGGAGCTGTTTTTT	CASFGGRNTGELFF
.	TRBV9	TRBD1	TRBJ2-5	TGTGCCAGCAGCGTAGGAGTGGGGACAGGCCAAGAGACCCAGTACTTC	CASSVGVGTGQETQYF
.	TRBV7-6	TRBD2	TRBJ2-3	TGTGCCAGCAGCTTAAAGCGGACTAGCGGACTAACTCGCACAGATACGCAGTATTTT	CASSLKRTSGLTRTDTQYF
.	TRBV28	TRBD1	TRBJ2-5	TGTGCCAGCAGTAAAGCAGGGACAGGGGGCTTAGAGACCCAGTACTTC	CASSKAGTGGLETQYF
.	TRBV4-1	.	TRBJ2-2	TGCGCCAGCAGCGAAGGGGACAGGGTTTCCGCTAGCGGGAGCTCCGGGGAGCTGTTTTTT	CASSEGDRVSASGSSGELFF
.	TRBV3-1/TRBV3-2	TRBD1	TRBJ1-3	TGTGCCAGCAGCCAGACATTGATTAACAGGGGTGGAAACACCATATATTTT	CASSQTLINRGGNTIYF
.	TRBV9	.	TRBJ2-1	TGTGCCAGCAGCGTTGGAGGGGCGGGCAATGAGCAGTTCTTC	CASSVGGAGNEQFF
.	TRBV28	.	TRBJ2-7	TGTGCCAGCAGTGGAGACAGCAAAAGCTACGAGCAGTACTTC	CASSGDSKSYEQYF
medium-sized	TRBV7-8	.	TRBJ1-5	TGTGCCAGCAGCCTAACACGGAGGGCCAGCAATCAGCCCCAGCATTTT	CASSLTRRASNQPQHF
.	TRBV30	TRBD1	TRBJ2-7	TGTGCCTGGAGTGTACACCCGGGACAGGGGAGCGACGAGCAGTACTTC	CAWSVHPGQGSDEQYF